The clone carrying this T cell receptor beta chain has a single count. CDR1 is SGHRS, CDR2 YFSETQ, per germline. The CDR3 extends over 15 amino acids. The ends were cut back, 0 bases at V and 1 base at J, with 10 bases in the middle. Via MiXCR, TCRdb re-called the RT-PCR reads, giving one row per CDR3 protein. The sample contains about 680,000 distinct CDR3 sequences, approximately 15% of which appear only once. The sequencing sample was made of memory CD4+ T cells from blood. The rearrangement links TRBV5-1 to TRBJ2-5, with D unresolved. This clonotype was obtained from a female donor in good health, serving as a healthy control. This CDR3 is CASSLAPGVQETQYF. CDR3 DNA: TGCGCCAGCAGCTTGGCCCCGGGCGTCCAAGAGACCCAGTACTTC. Based on the CDR3 plus reference TRBV5-1 and TRBJ2-5, the full variable domain is KAGVTQTPRYLIKTRGQQVTLSCSPISGHRSVSWYQQTPGQGLQFLFEYFSETQRNKGNFPGRFSGRQFSNSRSEMNVSTLELGDSALYLCASSLAPGVQETQYFGPGTRLLVL.